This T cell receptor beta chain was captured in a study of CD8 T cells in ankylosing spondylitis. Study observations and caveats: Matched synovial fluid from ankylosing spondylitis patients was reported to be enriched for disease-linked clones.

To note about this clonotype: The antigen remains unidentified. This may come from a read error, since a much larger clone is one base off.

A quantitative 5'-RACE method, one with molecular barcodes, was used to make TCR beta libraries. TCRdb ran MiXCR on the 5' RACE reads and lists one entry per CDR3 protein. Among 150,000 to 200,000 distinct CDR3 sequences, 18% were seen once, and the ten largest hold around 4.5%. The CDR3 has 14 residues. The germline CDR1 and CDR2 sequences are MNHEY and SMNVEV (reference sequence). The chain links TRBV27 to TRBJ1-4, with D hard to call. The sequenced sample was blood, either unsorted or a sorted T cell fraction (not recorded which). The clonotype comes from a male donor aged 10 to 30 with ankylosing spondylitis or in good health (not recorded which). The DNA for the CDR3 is TGTGCCAGCAGTTTAATGTGGGCTAATGAAAAACTGTTATTT. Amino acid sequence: CASSLMWANEKLLF.